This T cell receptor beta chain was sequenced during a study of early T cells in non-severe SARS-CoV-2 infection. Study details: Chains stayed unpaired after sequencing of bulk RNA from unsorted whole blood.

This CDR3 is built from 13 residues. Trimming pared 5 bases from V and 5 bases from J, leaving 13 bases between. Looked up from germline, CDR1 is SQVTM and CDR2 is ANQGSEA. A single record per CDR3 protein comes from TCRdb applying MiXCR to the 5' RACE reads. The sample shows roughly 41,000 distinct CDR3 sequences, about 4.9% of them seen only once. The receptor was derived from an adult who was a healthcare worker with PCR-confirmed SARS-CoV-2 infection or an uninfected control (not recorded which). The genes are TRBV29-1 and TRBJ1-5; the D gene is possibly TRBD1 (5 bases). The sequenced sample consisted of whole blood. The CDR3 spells CSVKDWGDQPQHF. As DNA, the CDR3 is TGCAGCGTTAAGGATTGGGGGGATCAGCCCCAGCATTTT.